This passage covers 25 T cell receptor beta chains from one sample sequenced in a study of cytomegalovirus exposure and HLA in healthy donors. Assay used: immunoSEQ multiplex PCR; TCRdb lists only in-frame clones, some missing. The sample has about 130,000 clones, roughly nine tenths seen once. The specimen sequenced was PBMCs. These receptors all stem from a woman between 18 and 29 years old in good health and CMV-seropositive.

This clone was seen only once. The chain combines TRBV19 with TRBJ2-1; TRBD2 matches at 12 bases. Germline V lookup: CDR1 LNHDA, CDR2 SQIVND (reference sequence). The CDR3 has 15 amino acids. Trimming took 6 bases from V and 7 from J; bases not matched to a gene: 7. Here the CDR3 reads CASSSLAGGPNEQFF. The CDR3, as DNA: TGTGCCAGTAGCTCACTAGCGGGGGGTCCGAATGAGCAGTTCTTC. Based on the CDR3 plus reference TRBV19 and TRBJ2-1, the full variable domain is DGGITQSPKYLFRKEGQNVTLSCEQNLNHDAMYWYRQDPGQGLRLIYYSQIVNDFQKGDIAEGYSVSREKKESFPLTVTSAQKNPTAFYLCASSSLAGGPNEQFFGPGTRLTVL.

This chain uses TRBV19 with TRBJ1-1; 9 nucleotides line up with TRBD1. Trimming removed 5 bases from V and 1 base from J; junction bases left unmatched: 8. CDR3 length equals 16 residues. Germline CDR1 reads LNHDA; CDR2 reads SQIVND (reference sequence). CDR3 sequence reads: CASSLQTGQGNTEAFF. The CDR3 region has the DNA TGTGCCAGTAGTCTGCAGACGGGACAGGGGAACACTGAAGCTTTCTTT.

The chain is built from TRBV19 and TRBJ1-1, with 8 bases matching TRBD1. The CDR3 extends over 15 amino acids. Germline V gene sequence: CDR1 LNHDA, CDR2 SQIVND (reference sequence). The J segment lost 5 bases and the V segment lost 5 bases, leaving 10 bases of the junction unmatched. CDR3 in amino acids: CASSGIQGVYTEAFF. The CDR3 DNA is TGTGCCAGTAGTGGGATACAGGGGGTTTATACTGAAGCTTTCTTT.

This chain uses TRBV7-6 with TRBJ2-2; a possible D gene is TRBD1 (6 bases). This CDR3 contains 15 residues. Trimming pared 4 bases from V and 4 bases from J, leaving 13 bases between. Germline-derived CDR1 and CDR2 are SGHVS and FNYEAQ. The CDR3 protein is CASSYSGTPTGELFF. Here the CDR3 DNA reads TGTGCCAGCAGCTATTCCGGGACACCCACCGGGGAGCTGTTTTTT.

This clone occurred a few times. The chain carries TRBV2 and TRBJ2-7; 9 positions match TRBD1. The germline V gene encodes CDR1 SNHLY and CDR2 FYNNEI. The V gene end was trimmed by 8 bases and the J gene end by 2 bases; junction bases not matched to a gene: 7. The CDR3 loop spans 14 amino acids. The CDR3 spells CASRDRVGTYEQYF. CDR3 sequence (DNA): TGTGCCAGCCGGGACAGGGTAGGGACCTACGAGCAGTACTTC.

This clone showed up just once. The chain links TRBV6-5 to TRBJ2-3, with a weak D call TRBD2 (6 bases). This CDR3 is built from 14 residues. Germline-derived CDR1 and CDR2 are MNHEY and SVGAGI. Trimming took 8 bases from V and 0 from J, leaving 12 bases between them. The CDR3 sequence is CASASGVSTDTQYF. CDR3 nucleotide sequence: TGTGCCAGCGCGTCGGGGGTAAGCACAGATACGCAGTATTTT.

V is TRBV5-6 and J is TRBJ1-2, with 7 nucleotides matching TRBD1. Trimming removed 3 bases from V and 8 bases from J; junction bases left unmatched: 10. The CDR3 extends over 14 amino acids. Per germline, CDR1 SGHDT and CDR2 YYEEEE. The CDR3 protein is CASSSLRAGGGYTF. In nucleotides, the CDR3 is TGTGCCAGCAGCTCCCTTAGGGCAGGGGGAGGCTACACCTTC.

This sequence joins TRBV4-3 and TRBJ2-1, with D tentatively TRBD1 (6 bases). V gave up 0 bases and J gave up 13 bases, with 10 bases separating them. The CDR3 extends over 12 amino acids. Germline CDR1 reads LGHNA; CDR2 reads YSLEER. The CDR3 sequence is CASSQDRDIQFF. DNA of the CDR3: TGCGCCAGCAGCCAAGATCGGGACATACAGTTCTTC.

The V call is TRBV20-1, the J call TRBJ1-1; possible D gene TRBD1, 5 bases. Trimming left V 6 bases short and J 7 bases short, with 9 bases between. CDR1 is DFQATT and CDR2 is SNEGSKA in the germline V gene (reference sequence). The CDR3 extends over 10 amino acids. The CDR3, as DNA: TGCAGTGCGTTAGACAGTGAAGCTTTCTTT. It is translated as CSALDSEAFF.

This clone was recorded once. The chain carries TRBV6-6 and TRBJ1-2, with D possibly matching TRBD1 (6 bases). Trimming pared 6 bases from V and 4 bases from J, leaving 15 bases between. The germline V gene has CDR1 MNHNY and CDR2 SVGAGI (reference sequence). The CDR3 sequence is 14 residues long. The CDR3 sequence is CASSPVDSFYGYTF. CDR3 nucleotide sequence: TGTGCCAGCAGCCCCGTGGACAGTTTCTATGGCTACACCTTC.

The rearrangement joins TRBV11-2 to TRBJ2-3, with 8 bases lining up with TRBD2. This CDR3 contains 15 residues. CDR1 SGHAT and CDR2 FQNNGV come from the germline V gene. The ends lost 1 base at V and 5 bases at J; junction bases unmatched: 5. CDR3 coding DNA: TGTGCCAGCAGCTTAGCCGGGGGGGCCAAAGATACGCAGTATTTT. The encoded protein is CASSLAGGAKDTQYF.

V and J are TRBV13 and TRBJ1-1, with 12 bases lining up with TRBD1. CDR3 size: 14 residues. Trimming took 2 bases from V and 10 from J; bases not matched to a gene: 5. Germline values: CDR1 PRHDT, CDR2 FYEKMQ (reference sequence). This chain's CDR3 is CASSLRDRGQLAFF. In nucleotides, the CDR3 is TGTGCCAGCAGCTTACGGGACAGGGGGCAGTTAGCTTTCTTT.

This chain connects TRBV25-1 to TRBJ1-1; a possible D gene is TRBD1 (5 bases). The germline V and J ends were trimmed by 4 bases and 7 bases, with 19 bases remaining between them. The CDR3 is 15 amino acids. From germline, CDR1 is MGHDK and CDR2 SYGVNS. Here the CDR3 DNA reads TGTGCCAGCAGTGGATACCGCAGGGTCCCAAATGAAGCTTTCTTT. It yields the protein CASSGYRRVPNEAFF. Using reference TRBV25-1 and TRBJ1-1 for the parts outside the CDR3, the full variable domain is EADIYQTPRYLVIGTGKKITLECSQTMGHDKMYWYQQDPGMELHLIHYSYGVNSTEKGDLSSESTVSRIRTEHFPLTLESARPSHTSQYLCASSGYRRVPNEAFFGQGTRLTVV.

The chain links TRBV6-6 to TRBJ2-5; D uncertain. V was clipped by 6 bases and J by 4 bases, with 12 bases between them. The CDR3 extends over 13 amino acids. From germline, CDR1 is MNHNY and CDR2 SVGAGI (reference sequence). The CDR3 DNA sequence: TGTGCCAGCAGCCGACGACCGGGAGAGACCCAGTACTTC. Its translation is CASSRRPGETQYF.

This clone was seen once. The rearrangement joins TRBV7-2 to TRBJ2-7, with 8 bases identical to TRBD2. This CDR3 contains 14 residues. CDR1 SGHTA and CDR2 FQGNSA come from the germline V gene. V shed 5 bases and J 2 bases; nucleotides not matched to a gene: 5. DNA of the CDR3: TGTGCCAGCAGCCCCACTAGCGGACCCTACGAGCAGTACTTC. It codes for CASSPTSGPYEQYF. Full variable domain (rest looked up from reference TRBV7-2 and TRBJ2-7): GAGVSQSPSNKVTEKGKDVELRCDPISGHTALYWYRQSLGQGLEFLIYFQGNSAPDKSGLPSDRFSAERTGGSVSTLTIQRTQQEDSAVYLCASSPTSGPYEQYFGPGTRLTVT.

V usage is TRBV9 and J usage is TRBJ2-1; weak D call: TRBD2 (5 bases). CDR1 and CDR2 from the germline V gene are SGDLS and YYNGEE. The CDR3 runs to 17 residues. V was clipped by 0 bases and J by 6 bases, with 19 bases between them. CDR3 sequence reads: CASSVARTAANTNEQFF. In nucleotides, the CDR3 is TGTGCCAGCAGCGTAGCAAGGACTGCAGCTAATACCAATGAGCAGTTCTTC.

The chain recombines TRBV2 with TRBJ2-2; perhaps TRBD1 as D (6 bases). This CDR3 spans 15 amino acids. The germline V gene encodes CDR1 SNHLY and CDR2 FYNNEI. V lost 6 bases and J 7 bases, leaving 18 bases between the germline ends. Here the CDR3 reads CASSAHLGAGGELFF. The CDR3 DNA reads as TGTGCCAGCAGCGCCCATTTGGGGGCCGGCGGGGAGCTGTTTTTT. Drawing the rest from reference TRBV2 and TRBJ2-2, the complete variable domain is EPEVTQTPSHQVTQMGQEVILRCVPISNHLYFYWYRQILGQKVEFLVSFYNNEISEKSEIFDDQFSVERPDGSNFTLKIRSTKLEDSAMYFCASSAHLGAGGELFFGEGSRLTVL.

The gene calls are TRBV7-9 and TRBJ2-1; D possibly corresponds to TRBD2 (5 bases). Trimming shortened V by 11 bases and J by 0 bases, and 17 bases separated the two germline ends. There are 15 residues in the CDR3. The V gene's germline CDR1 is SEHNR and CDR2 FQNEAQ (reference sequence). CDR3 DNA sequence: TGTGCCTTCCCCTCGGACGGAGGCTCCTACAATGAGCAGTTCTTC. Translating it yields CAFPSDGGSYNEQFF.

The rearrangement joins TRBV7-2 to TRBJ1-5; D is uncertain. V dropped 6 bases and J dropped 2 bases, with 8 bases sitting between them. The germline CDR1 and CDR2 sequences are SGHTA and FQGNSA. This CDR3 is built from 13 residues. CDR3 sequence (DNA): TGTGCCAGCAGTACCCGGGGCAATCAGCCCCAGCATTTT. This translates into CASSTRGNQPQHF.

The chain is built from TRBV5-1 and TRBJ2-2; D perhaps matches TRBD1 (5 bases). Trimming took off 0 bases at V and 4 bases at J, with 7 bases between the two ends. CDR3 length: 14 residues. CDR1 SGHRS and CDR2 YFSETQ come from the germline V gene. The CDR3: CASSLVGRTGELFF. The CDR3 DNA sequence: TGCGCCAGCAGCTTGGTGGGGCGCACCGGGGAGCTGTTTTTT.

The chain is built from TRBV11-3 and TRBJ2-3; perhaps TRBD2 as D (5 bases). The CDR3 totals 15 residues. Germline V gene sequence: CDR1 SGHNT, CDR2 YENEEA. The ends were cut back, 1 base at V and 0 bases at J, with 8 bases in the middle. This CDR3 reads CASSLGGLSTDTQYF. The CDR3 region has the DNA TGTGCCAGCAGCTTAGGCGGACTGAGCACAGATACGCAGTATTTT.

This chain connects TRBV6-5 to TRBJ1-6, with 9 bases that match TRBD1. In germline, CDR1 is MNHEY, CDR2 SVGAGI. The CDR3 length is 15 residues. The V and J ends lost 6 bases and 7 bases, in that order; junction bases with no gene match: 7. CDR3 protein: CASRWGQGGNSPLHF. DNA for the CDR3: TGTGCCAGCAGATGGGGACAGGGTGGGAATTCACCCCTCCACTTT.

This clone was picked up one time. This chain links TRBV7-9 with TRBJ2-4; 8 nucleotides align to TRBD1. The junction had 4 bases not matched to a gene; V was cut back by 5 bases and J by 4 bases. The CDR3 runs 14 residues. Germline values: CDR1 SEHNR, CDR2 FQNEAQ (reference sequence). This CDR3 is CASSPRTGKNIQYF. The CDR3 DNA follows: TGTGCCAGCAGCCCGCGGACAGGGAAAAACATTCAGTACTTC.

This rearrangement joins TRBV28 to TRBJ2-7; 14 bases agree with TRBD2. The V and J ends lost 9 bases and 7 bases, in that order; junction bases with no gene match: 8. CDR3 size: 14 residues. Germline CDR1 is MDHEN and CDR2 is SYDVKM. CDR3 DNA: TGTGCCAGTACTGGGGGACTAGCGGGGGTTGAGCAGTACTTC. Its translation: CASTGGLAGVEQYF.

This sequence joins TRBV7-2 and TRBJ2-7, with 8 bases matching TRBD1. The CDR3 loop spans 15 amino acids. Unmatched junction bases numbered 11, after V lost 6 bases and J lost 4 bases. Germline V CDR1 and CDR2: SGHTA, FQGNSA. The CDR3 sequence: CASSSGQTGVYEQYF. CDR3 coding DNA: TGTGCCAGCAGTTCCGGACAGACAGGGGTGTACGAGCAGTACTTC.